These 17 T cell receptor beta chains were sequenced from one sample in a study of post-analysis software for immune sequencing data. Study conclusions and caveats: Among 5 or 6 TRBV segments more frequent in patients than controls were TRBV5-6, TRBV5-1 and TRBV20-1.

Antigens for these TCRs are unknown. Carried by the TCR beta cDNA libraries were unique molecular identifiers. One entry per CDR3 protein, called by TCRdb with MiXCR from the PCR reads. The sample includes fewer than 700,000 distinct CDR3 sequences, around 47% of them seen just once. Specimen: blood. The origin of the receptors is a girl between 10 and 17 years old with multiple sclerosis.

The chain combines TRBV6-1 with TRBJ2-1; 10 bases agree with TRBD2. Trimming cost V 6 bases and J 4 bases; bases outside gene matches: 6. CDR1 and CDR2 from the germline V gene are MNHNS and SASEGT. CDR3 length: 15 amino acids. The CDR3 sequence is CASRELAGNYNEQFF. The CDR3 DNA follows: TGTGCCAGCAGGGAACTAGCGGGGAATTACAATGAGCAGTTCTTC.

This clonotype appeared a few times. The rearrangement uses TRBV7-3 and TRBJ1-2; no reliable D call. This CDR3 has 13 amino acids. V shed 4 bases and J shed 1 base, with 7 bases lying between them. Germline CDR1 and CDR2: SGHTA and FQGTGA. CDR3 in amino acids: CASSSEGNYGYTF. CDR3 in DNA: TGTGCCAGCAGCTCCGAGGGTAACTATGGCTACACCTTC.

This clonotype was observed a few times. V usage is TRBV10-3 and J usage is TRBJ2-7; 9 bases agree with TRBD1. Germline values: CDR1 ENHRY, CDR2 SYGVKD. V gave up 7 bases and J gave up 1 base; unmatched junction bases: 5. The CDR3 totals 14 residues. The chain's CDR3 is CAITSGQGSYEQYF. CDR3 in DNA: TGTGCCATCACTTCAGGACAGGGGTCCTACGAGCAGTACTTC.

The genes are TRBV2 and TRBJ2-7; perhaps D is TRBD1 or TRBD2 (5 bases each). V lost 3 bases and J 3 bases, leaving 15 bases between the germline ends. From germline, CDR1 is SNHLY and CDR2 FYNNEI. The CDR3 has 15 amino acids. The CDR3 is CASSDEGTRGYEQYF. As DNA, the CDR3 is TGTGCCAGCAGTGACGAAGGTACTAGGGGCTACGAGCAGTACTTC.

The CDR3 nucleotides read TGTGCCAGCACCAGACCAGCCGGGGAGCTGTTTTTT. This sequence encodes CASTRPAGELFF. This sequence joins TRBV9 and TRBJ2-2; D is unresolved. CDR3 size: 12 residues. Germline loops: CDR1 SGDLS, CDR2 YYNGEE. V gave up 6 bases and J gave up 6 bases, with 9 bases separating them. Filled out from reference TRBV9 and TRBJ2-2, the complete variable domain reads DSGVTQTPKHLITATGQRVTLRCSPRSGDLSVYWYQQSLDQGLQFLIQYYNGEERAKGNILERFSAQQFPDLHSELNLSSLELGDSALYFCASTRPAGELFFGEGSRLTVL.

This clonotype was observed once. The chain links TRBV25-1 to TRBJ2-1; possibly TRBD2 for D (6 bases). The J call may be wrong; the DNA end is better matched by TRBJ2-7. This CDR3 is 13 amino acids long. CDR1 is MGHDK and CDR2 is SYGVNS in the germline V gene. The CDR3 loop is CASSESRGVEQYF. CDR3 bases: TGTGCCAGCAGTGAATCTCGCGGGGTCGAGCAGTACTTC.

In this sample, this clonotype turned up a few times. This sequence joins TRBV20-1 and TRBJ1-2, with a possible D match to TRBD1 (6 bases). The CDR3 runs 13 residues. Germline CDR1 is DFQATT and CDR2 is SNEGSKA (reference sequence). The V and J ends lost 5 bases and 2 bases respectively, with 12 bases between them. The CDR3 bases are TGCAGTGCTTCCCAGGGGAACAACTATGGCTACACCTTC. As protein: CSASQGNNYGYTF.

This clonotype appeared a few times. The gene calls are TRBV4-2 and TRBJ2-1; 11 bases align to TRBD2. The CDR3 is 16 residues long. The J segment lost 8 bases and the V segment lost 0 bases, leaving 6 bases of the junction unmatched. The germline V gene has CDR1 LGHNA and CDR2 YNFKEQ. This chain's CDR3 is CASSQDTSGGLDEQFF. As DNA, the CDR3 is TGTGCCAGCAGCCAAGATACTAGCGGGGGATTAGATGAGCAGTTCTTC.

The chain recombines TRBV20-1 with TRBJ2-3; D possibly matches TRBD1 or TRBD2 (6 bases each). Germline V gene sequence: CDR1 DFQATT, CDR2 SNEGSKA (reference sequence). The CDR3 has 13 residues. The V gene lost 0 bases and the J gene lost 6 bases, with 10 bases spanning the gap. The CDR3 DNA sequence: TGCAGTGCTAGAGATTCGGGGGCGGATACGCAGTATTTT. Protein: CSARDSGADTQYF.

This clonotype was picked up a small number of times. The rearrangement links TRBV12-3 or TRBV12-4 to TRBJ1-6, with D tentatively TRBD1 (5 bases). Trimming stripped 5 bases from V and 3 bases from J, with 11 bases between. CDR3 length equals 15 residues. The DNA of the CDR3 is TGTGCCAGCAGTCTCTCAGGGCTCTATAATTCACCCCTCCACTTT. Protein: CASSLSGLYNSPLHF.

The chain joins TRBV4-1 to TRBJ2-3; 7 bases align to TRBD1. The CDR3 has 17 residues. The germline gives CDR1 MGHRA, CDR2 YSYEKL. Losses at the gene ends were 4 bases for V and 6 bases for J; bases not matched to a gene: 16. Written as DNA, the CDR3 is TGCGCCAGCAGCCGGATCTCGGGACAGCGCTTGGTGGATACGCAGTATTTT. It translates to CASSRISGQRLVDTQYF.

The chain joins TRBV29-1 to TRBJ2-4, with 7 nucleotides matching TRBD2. The DNA end is a closer match to TRBJ2-7, so the J assignment may be wrong. CDR1 and CDR2 (germline): SQVTM, ANQGSEA. The CDR3 contains 12 residues. CDR3 sequence: CSVSSGLYEQYF. The CDR3 DNA is TGCAGCGTGAGTAGCGGGCTCTACGAGCAGTACTTC.

The chain combines TRBV10-3 with TRBJ2-5, with TRBD2 matching over 9 bases. Germline values: CDR1 ENHRY, CDR2 SYGVKD. V was clipped by 11 bases and J by 2 bases; unmatched bases: 18. This CDR3 comprises 17 residues. The CDR3 region has the DNA TGTGCCGCCGGTCCCGGGACTAGCAGGGGGATTCAAGAGACCCAGTACTTC. The encoded protein is CAAGPGTSRGIQETQYF.

The chain is built from TRBV20-1 and TRBJ2-1; TRBD1 might be the D (6 bases). Trimming shortened V by 0 bases and J by 2 bases, and 11 bases separated the two germline ends. The CDR3 has 15 amino acids. Germline-derived CDR1 and CDR2 are DFQATT and SNEGSKA (reference sequence). The DNA for the CDR3 is TGCAGTGCTAGAGATGGGACACTAACCTACAATGAGCAGTTCTTC. Protein sequence: CSARDGTLTYNEQFF.

This chain uses TRBV12-3 or TRBV12-4 with TRBJ2-1; tentatively, D is TRBD1 or TRBD2 (5 bases each). The V end was cut by 6 bases, the J end by 2 bases, with 14 bases between. This CDR3 comprises 15 residues. In DNA form, the CDR3 reads TGTGCCAGCAGCTTCCGGGACCCGGCCTACAATGAGCAGTTCTTC. Translation: CASSFRDPAYNEQFF.

The J gene is TRBJ2-1, the V gene TRBV24-1; the match to TRBD2 covers 10 bases. Germline V gives CDR1 KGHDR, CDR2 SFDVKD. The CDR3 sequence is 15 residues long. The V and J ends lost 5 bases and 7 bases, in that order; junction bases with no gene match: 7. This CDR3 is CATSALKREGNEQFF. As DNA, the CDR3 is TGTGCCACCAGTGCTTTAAAGCGGGAGGGTAATGAGCAGTTCTTC.

The chain couples TRBV4-1 to TRBJ2-7, with TRBD1 matching 7 bases. Trimming took 4 bases from V and 3 from J; bases not matched to a gene: 9. CDR1 and CDR2 from the germline V gene are MGHRA and YSYEKL. This CDR3 comprises 15 residues. The CDR3: CASSRTGEFFYEQYF. The DNA of the CDR3 is TGCGCCAGCAGCCGCACAGGGGAGTTCTTCTACGAGCAGTACTTC.